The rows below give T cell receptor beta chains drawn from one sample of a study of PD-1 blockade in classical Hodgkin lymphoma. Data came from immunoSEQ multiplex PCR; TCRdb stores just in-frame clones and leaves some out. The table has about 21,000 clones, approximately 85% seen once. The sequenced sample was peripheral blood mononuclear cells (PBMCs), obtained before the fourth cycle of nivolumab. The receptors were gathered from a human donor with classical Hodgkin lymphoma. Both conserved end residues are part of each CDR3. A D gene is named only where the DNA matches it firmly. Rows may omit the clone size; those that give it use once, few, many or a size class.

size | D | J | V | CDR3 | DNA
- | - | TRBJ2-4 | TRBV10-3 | CAIASSGLAKNIQYF | TGTGCCATCGCCTCCTCGGGATTAGCCAAAAACATTCAGTACTTC
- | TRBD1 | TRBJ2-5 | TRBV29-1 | CSVDPYDRGSGTQYF | TGCAGCGTTGATCCATACGACAGGGGGTCAGGGACCCAGTACTTC
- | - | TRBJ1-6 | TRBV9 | CASSADVGRSPLHF | TGTGCCAGCAGCGCGGACGTGGGTCGGTCACCCCTCCACTTT
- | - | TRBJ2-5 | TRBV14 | CASSQGQQVQETQYF | TGTGCCAGCAGCCAAGGGCAACAGGTCCAAGAGACCCAGTACTTC
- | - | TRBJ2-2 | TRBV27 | CASSFGAGELFF | TGTGCCAGCAGTTTCGGAGCCGGGGAGCTGTTTTTT
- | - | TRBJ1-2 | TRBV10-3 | CAISEGTVYGYTF | TGTGCCATCAGTGAGGGAACAGTATATGGCTACACCTTC
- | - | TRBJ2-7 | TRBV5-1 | CASSETGTHYEQYF | TGCGCCAGCAGCGAAACCGGGACGCACTACGAGCAGTACTTC
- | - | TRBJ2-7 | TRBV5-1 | CASSLGYEQYF | TGCGCCAGCAGCTTAGGTTACGAGCAGTACTTC
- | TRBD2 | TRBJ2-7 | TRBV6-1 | CASSSIAGDSYEQYF | TGTGCCAGCAGTTCGATAGCGGGGGACTCCTACGAGCAGTACTTC
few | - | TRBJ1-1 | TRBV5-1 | CASSGDSGGAAFF | TGCGCCAGCAGCGGAGACAGCGGGGGGGCGGCTTTCTTT
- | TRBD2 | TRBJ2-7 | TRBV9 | CASSPRWGAGGSSYEQYF | TGTGCCAGCAGCCCCCGGTGGGGAGCGGGAGGGTCCTCCTACGAGCAGTACTTC
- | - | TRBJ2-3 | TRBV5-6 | CASSDFSGGALTDTQYF | TGTGCCAGCAGCGACTTCAGTGGGGGGGCACTCACAGATACGCAGTATTTT
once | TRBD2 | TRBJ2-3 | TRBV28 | CASSSPNPSGRPDTQYF | TGTGCCAGCAGTTCCCCCAACCCTAGCGGGAGGCCAGATACGCAGTATTTT
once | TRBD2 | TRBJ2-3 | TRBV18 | CASSSEEALGLAGTDTQYF | TGTGCCAGCTCATCCGAGGAGGCCCTGGGACTAGCGGGCACAGATACGCAGTATTTT
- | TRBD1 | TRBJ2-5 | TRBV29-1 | CSVLRGQGTETQYF | TGCAGCGTTCTCCGAGGACAGGGGACGGAGACCCAGTACTTC
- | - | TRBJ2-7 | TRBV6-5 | CASSYSSGNTYEQYF | TGTGCCAGCAGTTACTCGTCGGGGAATACCTACGAGCAGTACTTC
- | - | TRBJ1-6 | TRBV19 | CASSIGAGTYNSPLHF | TGTGCCAGTAGTATCGGGGCAGGAACCTATAATTCACCCCTCCACTTT
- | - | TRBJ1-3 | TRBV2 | CASTGGQGRSGNTIYF | TGTGCCAGCACCGGGGGGCAGGGCCGCTCTGGAAACACCATATATTTT
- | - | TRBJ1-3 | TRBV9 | CASSPGPSSGNTIYF | TGTGCCAGCAGCCCGGGACCGAGCTCTGGAAACACCATATATTTT
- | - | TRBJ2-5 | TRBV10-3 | CAISGDGGETQYF | TGTGCCATCAGTGGTGATGGTGGGGAGACCCAGTACTTC
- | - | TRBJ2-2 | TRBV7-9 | CASRGYDTGELFF | TGTGCCAGCCGGGGTTATGACACCGGGGAGCTGTTTTTT
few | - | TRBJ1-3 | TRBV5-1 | CASSLFNGNTIYF | TGCGCCAGCAGTTTATTTAATGGAAACACCATATATTTT
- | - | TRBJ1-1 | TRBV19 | CASKWNSASNTEAFF | TGTGCCAGTAAGTGGAACTCTGCTTCGAACACTGAAGCTTTCTTT
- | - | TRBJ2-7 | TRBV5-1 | CASSLEAGAPYEQYF | TGCGCCAGCAGCTTGGAAGCGGGCGCCCCCTACGAGCAGTACTTC
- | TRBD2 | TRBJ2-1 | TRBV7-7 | CASSSRLGLAGDNEQFF | TGTGCCAGCAGCTCCCGCCTGGGACTAGCGGGGGACAATGAGCAGTTCTTC
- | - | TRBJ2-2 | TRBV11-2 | CASSPYRPDTGELFF | TGTGCCAGCAGCCCGTACAGGCCGGACACCGGGGAGCTGTTTTTT
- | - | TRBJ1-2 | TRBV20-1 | CSASEEGYTF | TGCAGTGCTAGTGAGGAAGGCTACACCTTC
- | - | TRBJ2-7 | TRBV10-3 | CAISAPPSSLTYEQYF | TGTGCCATCAGTGCCCCCCCCAGCTCGCTAACCTACGAGCAGTACTTC
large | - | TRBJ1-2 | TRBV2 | CARGGVISDGYTF | TGTGCCAGGGGAGGGGTGATCTCAGATGGCTACACCTTC
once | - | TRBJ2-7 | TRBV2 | CASLEQFDEQYF | TGTGCCAGCTTGGAACAGTTCGACGAGCAGTACTTC
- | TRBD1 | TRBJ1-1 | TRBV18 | CASSPSLQGGGTEAFF | TGTGCCAGCTCACCATCATTACAGGGGGGGGGAACTGAAGCTTTCTTT
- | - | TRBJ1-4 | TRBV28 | CASSPISGGKLFF | TGTGCCAGCAGTCCAATTTCAGGCGGAAAACTGTTTTTT
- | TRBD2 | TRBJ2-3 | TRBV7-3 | CASSSLAGRGTQYF | TGTGCCAGCAGCTCTCTAGCGGGACGGGGTACGCAGTATTTT
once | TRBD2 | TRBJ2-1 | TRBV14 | CASSQFPLAGGTYNEQFF | TGTGCCAGCAGCCAATTTCCCCTAGCGGGGGGAACCTACAATGAGCAGTTCTTC
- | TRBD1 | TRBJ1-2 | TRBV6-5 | CASSKGAAYGYTF | TGTGCCAGCAGCAAGGGGGCAGCTTATGGCTACACCTTC
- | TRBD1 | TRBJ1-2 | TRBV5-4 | CASSFGGGQDYGYTF | TGTGCCAGCAGCTTTGGAGGGGGCCAGGACTATGGCTACACCTTC
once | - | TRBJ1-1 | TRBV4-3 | CASSQGGGTPGTEAFF | TGCGCCAGCAGCCAAGGGGGCGGAACACCTGGGACTGAAGCTTTCTTT
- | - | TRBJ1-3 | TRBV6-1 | CASSEILASTIYF | TGTGCCAGCAGTGAAATCCTCGCGAGCACCATATATTTT
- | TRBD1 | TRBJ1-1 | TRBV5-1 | CASSLDRGMNTEAFF | TGCGCCAGCAGCTTGGACAGGGGTATGAACACTGAAGCTTTCTTT
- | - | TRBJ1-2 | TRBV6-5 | CASSLRTGANYGYTF | TGTGCCAGCAGTCTCCGGACCGGGGCTAACTATGGCTACACCTTC
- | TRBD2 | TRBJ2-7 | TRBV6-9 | CASSYQRGPSGEQYF | TGTGCCAGCAGTTACCAGCGGGGGCCGTCGGGGGAGCAGTACTTC
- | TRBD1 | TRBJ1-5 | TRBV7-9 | CASSFGGQGGWGNQPQHF | TGTGCCAGCAGCTTCGGAGGACAGGGCGGGTGGGGCAATCAGCCCCAGCATTTT
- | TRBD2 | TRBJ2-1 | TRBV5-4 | CASSILAGPYNEQFF | TGTGCCAGCAGCATCCTAGCGGGACCTTACAATGAGCAGTTCTTC
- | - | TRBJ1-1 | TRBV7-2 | CASSFRTSWTEAFF | TGTGCCAGCAGCTTTAGGACCAGTTGGACTGAAGCTTTCTTT
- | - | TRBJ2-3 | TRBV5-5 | CASSFQGSDTQYF | TGTGCCAGCAGCTTCCAGGGGTCAGATACGCAGTATTTT
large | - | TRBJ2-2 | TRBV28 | CASSLSSASGELFF | TGTGCCAGCAGTTTATCGAGCGCGTCCGGGGAGCTGTTTTTT
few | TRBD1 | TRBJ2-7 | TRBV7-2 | CASSLRTGGDYEQYF | TGTGCCAGCAGCCTAAGGACAGGGGGCGACTACGAGCAGTACTTC
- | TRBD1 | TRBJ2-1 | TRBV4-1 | CASSQDRGRDNEQFF | TGCGCCAGCAGCCAAGACAGGGGGCGCGACAATGAGCAGTTCTTC
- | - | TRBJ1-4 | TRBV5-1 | CASRVEATNEKLFF | TGCGCCAGCAGGGTTGAGGCAACTAATGAAAAACTGTTTTTT
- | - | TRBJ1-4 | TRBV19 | CASSIQSTNEKLFF | TGTGCCAGTAGTATACAGTCAACTAATGAAAAACTGTTTTTT
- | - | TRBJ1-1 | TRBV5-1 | CASSLERGAGDEAFF | TGCGCCAGCAGCTTGGAAAGGGGCGCTGGGGATGAAGCTTTCTTT
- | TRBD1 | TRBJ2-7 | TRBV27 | CASSLWTGEHEQYF | TGTGCCAGCAGTTTATGGACAGGGGAGCACGAGCAGTACTTC
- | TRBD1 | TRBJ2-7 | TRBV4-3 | CASSQEWDSISYEQYF | TGCGCCAGCAGCCAAGAGTGGGACAGCATCTCCTACGAGCAGTACTTC
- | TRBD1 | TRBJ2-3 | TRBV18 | CASSPTGTGRTDTQYF | TGTGCCAGCTCACCCACCGGGACAGGGCGCACAGATACGCAGTATTTT